Each of the 21 T cell receptor beta chains below was sequenced from the same sample in a study of CD4+ T cells in melanoma. This table comes from immunoSEQ multiplex PCR, and its TCRdb copy is limited to in-frame clones, with some not included. This sample carries about 140,000 clones, 80% to 95% of them seen once, and the ten largest clones take less than 2%. The receptors here all came from a human donor with melanoma.

This clone was observed a single time. The chain combines TRBV30 with TRBJ1-4; D gene unclear. V gave up 3 bases and J gave up 8 bases, with 13 bases separating them. CDR1 and CDR2 from the germline V gene are GTSNPN and SVGIG (reference sequence). The CDR3 length is 13 residues. The CDR3 sequence: CAWRTKGGEKLFF. The CDR3 DNA is TGTGCCTGGAGGACTAAGGGTGGAGAAAAACTGTTTTTT.

The chain is built from TRBV6-5 and TRBJ1-2; TRBD1 might be the D (5 bases). From germline, CDR1 is MNHEY and CDR2 SVGAGI. V dropped 8 bases and J dropped 6 bases, with 16 bases sitting between them. This CDR3 has 13 amino acids. CDR3 coding DNA: TGTGCCAGCTCGCAAGGGGAATCGAATGGCTACACCTTC. This gives the protein CASSQGESNGYTF.

This chain connects TRBV7-2 to TRBJ2-1; the match to TRBD1 covers 10 bases. J gave up 7 bases and V 5 bases, and 8 bases lay outside the gene matches. Germline CDR1 reads SGHTA; CDR2 reads FQGNSA. This CDR3 has 15 amino acids. The chain's CDR3 is CASSRDRGPENEQFF. The CDR3 DNA sequence: TGTGCCAGCAGCCGGGACAGGGGTCCGGAAAATGAGCAGTTCTTC. Filled out from reference TRBV7-2 and TRBJ2-1, the complete variable domain reads GAGVSQSPSNKVTEKGKDVELRCDPISGHTALYWYRQSLGQGLEFLIYFQGNSAPDKSGLPSDRFSAERTGGSVSTLTIQRTQQEDSAVYLCASSRDRGPENEQFFGPGTRLTVL.

The chain recombines TRBV29-1 with TRBJ1-4; D is unresolved. The ends were cut back, 7 bases at V and 8 bases at J, with 32 bases in the middle. The CDR3 loop spans 18 amino acids. CDR1 is SQVTM and CDR2 is ANQGSEA in the germline V gene. CDR3 bases: TGCAGCGCCCGACACGGAGGCGTTGTCTCAGGAGGGCGGGAAAAACTGTTTTTT. This gives the protein CSARHGGVVSGGREKLFF. Full variable domain (outside the CDR3, taken from reference TRBV29-1 and TRBJ1-4): SAVISQKPSRDICQRGTSLTIQCQVDSQVTMMFWYRQQPGQSLTLIATANQGSEATYESGFVIDKFPISRPNLTFSTLTVSNMSPEDSSIYLCSARHGGVVSGGREKLFFGSGTQLSVL.

The chain is built from TRBV30 and TRBJ1-6; 7 nucleotides match TRBD1. The germline CDR1 and CDR2 sequences are GTSNPN and SVGIG (reference sequence). V trimming: 2 bases; J trimming: 5 bases; junction bases outside the gene matches: 6. This CDR3 comprises 15 residues. The CDR3 loop is CAWSPTGLNNSPLHF. Written as DNA, the CDR3 is TGTGCCTGGAGTCCGACAGGGCTAAATAATTCACCCCTCCACTTT. Drawing the rest from reference TRBV30 and TRBJ1-6, the complete variable domain is SQTIHQWPATLVQPVGSPLSLECTVEGTSNPNLYWYRQAAGRGLQLLFYSVGIGQISSEVPQNLSASRPQDRQFILSSKKLLLSDSGFYLCAWSPTGLNNSPLHFGNGTRLTVT.

This sequence joins TRBV7-9 and TRBJ1-2, with D possibly matching TRBD1 (5 bases). In germline, CDR1 is SEHNR, CDR2 FQNEAQ (reference sequence). The CDR3 is made up of 14 amino acids. The V end was cut by 5 bases, the J end by 5 bases, with 15 bases between. The CDR3 DNA sequence: TGTGCCAGCAGCCCGGGGGGGGGACGGTATGGCTACACCTTC. Its protein is CASSPGGGRYGYTF.

This chain connects TRBV6-1 to TRBJ2-1; no clear D gene. V was pared by 6 bases and J by 0 bases, with 6 bases between. CDR1 and CDR2 (germline): MNHNS, SASEGT. The CDR3 spans 13 residues. CDR3 amino acids: CASRASSYNEQFF. The CDR3 bases are TGTGCCAGCAGGGCTAGCTCCTACAATGAGCAGTTCTTC.

About this clone itself: At one of its ends the junction is not consistent with the germline gene, which may arise from a read error. The V call is TRBV10-1, the J call TRBJ2-7, with 8 positions matching TRBD1. The CDR3 loop spans 13 amino acids. CDR1 is WNHNN, CDR2 SYGVQD, per germline (reference sequence). The CDR3 region is CASSGQGRWEQHF. CDR3 in DNA: TGCGCCAGCAGCGGACAGGGCAGGTGGGAGCAGCACTTC.

The CDR3 protein is CASSLGGLPGHYGYTF. CDR3 in DNA: TGCGCCAGCAGCTTGGGGGGTCTGCCAGGGCACTATGGCTACACCTTC. The chain couples TRBV5-1 to TRBJ1-2, with D possibly TRBD1 on 5 matching bases. Germline values: CDR1 SGHRS, CDR2 YFSETQ. This CDR3 comprises 16 residues. V was clipped by 0 bases and J by 3 bases, with 15 bases between them.

The V and J genes are TRBV19 and TRBJ2-2, with TRBD1 as a possible D gene (6 bases). The CDR3 length is 14 residues. V lost 7 bases to trimming and J lost 6 bases, with 15 bases between them. In germline, CDR1 is LNHDA, CDR2 SQIVND (reference sequence). The CDR3 here is CASKQGRGAGELFF. CDR3 nucleotide sequence: TGTGCCAGTAAACAGGGAAGGGGCGCCGGGGAGCTGTTTTTT.

The count of this clone is one. The CDR3 region has the DNA TGTGCCAGCAGCCCCGCGATGAGGGGGCAACCCTACAATGAGCAGTTCTTC. Translated: CASSPAMRGQPYNEQFF. The V call is TRBV7-9, the J call TRBJ2-1; 7 bases align to TRBD1. The J segment lost 2 bases and the V segment lost 5 bases, leaving 12 bases of the junction unmatched. The germline CDR1 and CDR2 sequences are SEHNR and FQNEAQ (reference sequence). This CDR3 comprises 17 residues.

The CDR3: CASTREGYITGELFF. In nucleotides, the CDR3 is TGTGCCAGCACCCGGGAAGGGTATATCACCGGGGAGCTGTTTTTT. The J gene is TRBJ2-2, the V gene TRBV9; tentatively, D is TRBD2 (5 bases). From germline, CDR1 is SGDLS and CDR2 YYNGEE. The CDR3 sequence is 15 residues long. V was clipped by 6 bases and J by 4 bases, with 16 bases between them.

The count of this clone is one. V and J are TRBV19 and TRBJ2-1; D is tentatively TRBD1 or TRBD2 (5 bases each). Trimming removed 5 bases at V and 7 bases at J, with 9 bases between. The CDR3 has 12 residues. Per the germline V gene, CDR1 is LNHDA and CDR2 is SQIVND (reference sequence). As DNA, the CDR3 is TGTGCCAGTAGTGTGTGGGGGAATGAGCAGTTCTTC. Translating gives CASSVWGNEQFF.

V usage is TRBV7-9 and J usage is TRBJ1-1; no firm D call. The V end lost 6 bases, the J end lost 2 bases, and 19 bases lay between the germline ends. There are 16 residues in the CDR3. Germline V lookup: CDR1 SEHNR, CDR2 FQNEAQ (reference sequence). This CDR3 is CASSPRLASVNTEAFF. The CDR3 DNA is TGTGCCAGCAGTCCCCGTCTGGCGTCGGTAAACACTGAAGCTTTCTTT. Based on the CDR3 plus reference TRBV7-9 and TRBJ1-1, the full variable domain is DTGVSQNPRHKITKRGQNVTFRCDPISEHNRLYWYRQTLGQGPEFLTYFQNEAQLEKSRLLSDRFSAERPKGSFSTLEIQRTEQGDSAMYLCASSPRLASVNTEAFFGQGTRLTVV.

V and J are TRBV19 and TRBJ1-5, with a possible D match to TRBD1 (5 bases). Trimming left V 5 bases short and J 7 bases short, with 21 bases between. Germline lookup yields CDR1 LNHDA and CDR2 SQIVND (reference sequence). The CDR3 contains 16 residues. The CDR3 region is CASSPEWGQIPQPQHF. The CDR3, as DNA: TGTGCCAGTAGTCCAGAGTGGGGCCAGATACCGCAGCCCCAGCATTTT. Together with reference TRBV19 and TRBJ1-5, the CDR3 gives the full variable domain: DGGITQSPKYLFRKEGQNVTLSCEQNLNHDAMYWYRQDPGQGLRLIYYSQIVNDFQKGDIAEGYSVSREKKESFPLTVTSAQKNPTAFYLCASSPEWGQIPQPQHFGDGTRLSIL.

This clone was seen only once. The chain joins TRBV6-6 to TRBJ1-1, with 11 nucleotides matching TRBD1. The germline CDR1 and CDR2 sequences are MNHNY and SVGAGI (reference sequence). The CDR3 sequence is 14 residues long. The CDR3 DNA is TGTGCGACGGGGACAGGGGGTGTATACACTGAAGCTTTCTTT. Its translation is CATGTGGVYTEAFF.

The CDR3 region is CASSGGSALAKNIQYF. For the CDR3, the DNA is TGTGCCAGCAGTGGAGGCAGCGCACTAGCCAAAAACATTCAGTACTTC. The V call is TRBV6-6, the J call TRBJ2-4, with D tentatively TRBD2 (5 bases). This CDR3 comprises 16 residues. Trimming pared 5 bases from V and 0 bases from J, leaving 14 bases between. Germline CDR1 MNHNY, CDR2 SVGAGI (reference sequence).

The rearrangement joins TRBV6-6 to TRBJ1-2; 7 bases line up with TRBD1. V lost 2 bases and J lost 7; bases outside the gene matches: 10. CDR3 length: 15 residues. Germline V gene data show CDR1 as MNHNY and CDR2 as SVGAGI (reference sequence). CDR3 residues: CASSYQDRPSGGYTF. The CDR3 DNA reads as TGTGCCAGCAGTTACCAGGACAGGCCCTCGGGTGGCTACACCTTC.

The CDR3 region is CASAGTETGSGNTIYF. In DNA, the CDR3 is TGCGCCAGCGCGGGGACAGAAACCGGCTCTGGAAACACCATATATTTT. The rearrangement joins TRBV10-2 to TRBJ1-3, with TRBD1 matching 7 bases. Germline CDR1 and CDR2: WSHSY and SAAADI. The CDR3 totals 16 residues. V shed 8 bases and J 0 bases; nucleotides not matched to a gene: 10.

A remark on this clone: The same CDR3 arises from other DNA sequences in this sample as well. The chain has TRBV30 and TRBJ1-2; D is unclear. The CDR3 contains 13 residues. Germline-derived CDR1 and CDR2 are GTSNPN and SVGIG (reference sequence). V was pared by 0 bases and J by 1 base, with 6 bases between. As DNA, the CDR3 is TGTGCCTGGAGTGTAGGGCATAACTATGGCTACACCTTC. Translating it yields CAWSVGHNYGYTF.

The chain combines TRBV6-1 with TRBJ1-1, with 8 bases fitting TRBD1. The J segment lost 4 bases and the V segment lost 5 bases, leaving 6 bases of the junction unmatched. This CDR3 contains 14 residues. The germline CDR1 and CDR2 sequences are MNHNS and SASEGT. The CDR3 DNA sequence: TGTGCCAGCAGTTTCGGACAGGGAGCCACTGAAGCTTTCTTT. This codes for CASSFGQGATEAFF.